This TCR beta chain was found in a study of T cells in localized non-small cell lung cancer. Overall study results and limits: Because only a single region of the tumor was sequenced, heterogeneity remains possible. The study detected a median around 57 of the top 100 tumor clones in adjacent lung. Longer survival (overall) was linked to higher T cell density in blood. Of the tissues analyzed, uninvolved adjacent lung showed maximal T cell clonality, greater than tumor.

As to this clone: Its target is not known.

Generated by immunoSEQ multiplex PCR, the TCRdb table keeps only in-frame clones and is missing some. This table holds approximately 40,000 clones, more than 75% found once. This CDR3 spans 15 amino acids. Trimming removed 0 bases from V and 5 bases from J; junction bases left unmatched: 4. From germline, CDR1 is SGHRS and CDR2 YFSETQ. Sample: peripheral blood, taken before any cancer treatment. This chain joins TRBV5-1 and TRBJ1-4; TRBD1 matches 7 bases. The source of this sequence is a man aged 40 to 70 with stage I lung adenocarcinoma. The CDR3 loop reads CASSLGGTVNEKLFF. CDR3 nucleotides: TGCGCCAGCAGCTTGGGGGGGACAGTAAATGAAAAACTGTTTTTT.